These 27 T cell receptor beta chains came from one sample sequenced in a study of T cell responses to AZD1222 COVID-19 vaccine. Assay used: immunoSEQ multiplex PCR; TCRdb lists only in-frame clones, some missing. The table has around 140,000 clones, 93% seen once. Sequencing was performed on peripheral blood, taken on day 0 of AZD1222 vaccination. The receptors here all came from an adult in good health.

V gene TRBV27 combines with J gene TRBJ2-7; a weak D match, TRBD2 (5 bases). CDR3 size: 16 residues. Trimming removed 2 bases at V and 1 base at J, with 15 bases between. The V gene's germline CDR1 is MNHEY and CDR2 SMNVEV (reference sequence). The CDR3 DNA reads as TGTGCCAGCAGTTTAGATTGGCTAGCTACTTCCTACGAGCAGTACTTC. Translated: CASSLDWLATSYEQYF.

This chain uses TRBV7-9 with TRBJ2-7, with 7 positions matching TRBD1. CDR3 length equals 14 residues. V lost 3 bases to trimming and J lost 2 bases; unmatched junction nucleotides: 4. Germline CDR1 is SEHNR and CDR2 is FQNEAQ (reference sequence). The CDR3 DNA reads TGTGCCAGCAGCTTTGTTACAGGGGCCTACGAGCAGTACTTC. Its protein is CASSFVTGAYEQYF.

V is TRBV19 and J is TRBJ2-2; D not certain. V was pared by 3 bases and J by 13 bases, with 18 bases between. The length of the CDR3 is 14 residues. CDR1 and CDR2 (germline): LNHDA, SQIVND (reference sequence). The CDR3 is CASSINDLTSLLFF. In nucleotides, the CDR3 is TGTGCCAGTAGTATCAACGACCTGACCTCGCTGCTGTTTTTT. Filled out from reference TRBV19 and TRBJ2-2, the complete variable domain reads DGGITQSPKYLFRKEGQNVTLSCEQNLNHDAMYWYRQDPGQGLRLIYYSQIVNDFQKGDIAEGYSVSREKKESFPLTVTSAQKNPTAFYLCASSINDLTSLLFFGEGSRLTVL.

The chain joins TRBV7-2 to TRBJ1-1, with 7 bases that match TRBD1. The CDR3 is made up of 14 amino acids. Germline trimming cut 0 bases from V and 5 bases from J; bases unmatched to any gene: 3. Germline lookup yields CDR1 SGHTA and CDR2 FQGNSA. The CDR3 spells CASSLAQGGTEAFF. Here the CDR3 DNA reads TGTGCCAGCAGCTTAGCGCAGGGGGGTACTGAAGCTTTCTTT.

This chain connects TRBV19 to TRBJ1-2; TRBD1 is a possible D gene (5 bases). The ends were cut back, 3 bases at V and 5 bases at J, with 10 bases in the middle. This CDR3 comprises 13 residues. Germline V gene lookup returns CDR1 LNHDA and CDR2 SQIVND (reference sequence). Here the CDR3 reads CASSMGREYGYTF. The CDR3 DNA follows: TGTGCCAGTAGTATGGGCAGGGAATATGGCTACACCTTC.

The chain has TRBV5-4 and TRBJ2-3, with 10 bases lining up with TRBD1. CDR1 and CDR2 (germline): SGHNT, YYREEE (reference sequence). The length of the CDR3 is 15 residues. V was pared by 3 bases and J by 2 bases, with 3 bases of the junction left unmatched. CDR3 protein: CASSWDRGLTDTQYF. In nucleotides, the CDR3 is TGTGCCAGCAGCTGGGACAGGGGCCTCACAGATACGCAGTATTTT.

The gene calls are TRBV30 and TRBJ1-4, with no clear D. Germline V gene data show CDR1 as GTSNPN and CDR2 as SVGIG (reference sequence). Trimming took 2 bases from V and 3 from J, leaving 7 bases between them. This CDR3 spans 13 amino acids. The CDR3 nucleotides read TGTGCCTGGAGTAACGGGGCTAATGAAAAACTGTTTTTT. It specifies CAWSNGANEKLFF.

V is TRBV25-1 and J is TRBJ2-6; possibly TRBD1 for D (6 bases). V lost 4 bases and J lost 0, with 16 bases in between. This CDR3 is 18 amino acids long. The V gene's germline CDR1 is MGHDK and CDR2 SYGVNS. The CDR3 protein is CASSAQLQGSSGANVLTF. CDR3 sequence (DNA): TGTGCCAGCAGTGCCCAATTACAGGGTAGCTCTGGGGCCAACGTCCTGACTTTC.

The rearrangement uses TRBV28 and TRBJ2-7, with D possibly being TRBD2 (6 bases). V dropped 0 bases and J dropped 2 bases, with 11 bases sitting between them. Germline V gene data show CDR1 as MDHEN and CDR2 as SYDVKM. The CDR3 runs to 15 residues. The CDR3 DNA reads TGTGCCAGCAGTTTATGGGGCGGGGCAACCTACGAGCAGTACTTC. It codes for CASSLWGGATYEQYF.

This clone has more than one count but fewer than ten. Written as DNA, the CDR3 is TGTGCCAGTAGTATTGGGGCTGGCTACACCTTC. The encoded protein is CASSIGAGYTF. V gene TRBV19 combines with J gene TRBJ1-2, with D possibly TRBD1 on 5 matching bases. The CDR3 runs 11 residues. V was cut by 3 bases and J by 7 bases, with 6 bases left in between. CDR1 is LNHDA, CDR2 SQIVND, per germline (reference sequence). Based on the CDR3 plus reference TRBV19 and TRBJ1-2, the full variable domain is DGGITQSPKYLFRKEGQNVTLSCEQNLNHDAMYWYRQDPGQGLRLIYYSQIVNDFQKGDIAEGYSVSREKKESFPLTVTSAQKNPTAFYLCASSIGAGYTFGSGTRLTVV.

The rearrangement links TRBV7-8 to TRBJ1-1, with D unresolved. V shed 10 bases and J shed 3 bases, with 9 bases lying between them. This CDR3 contains 11 residues. CDR1 and CDR2 from the germline V gene are SGHVS and FQNEAQ. In DNA form, the CDR3 reads TGTGCCACCTCAGGAGACACTGAAGCTTTCTTT. Protein: CATSGDTEAFF.

V is TRBV5-4 and J is TRBJ1-2; a weak D match, TRBD1 (5 bases). Per the germline V gene, CDR1 is SGHNT and CDR2 is YYREEE (reference sequence). V was trimmed by 0 bases and J by 4 bases, leaving 19 bases between them. The CDR3 spans 17 residues. The CDR3 sequence: CASSLAGGGGVAYGYTF. CDR3 coding DNA: TGTGCCAGCAGCTTGGCCGGTGGGGGAGGGGTGGCCTATGGCTACACCTTC.

The chain combines TRBV5-1 with TRBJ1-2; D might be TRBD1 (6 bases). The V and J ends lost 1 base and 5 bases respectively, with 9 bases between them. Germline CDR1 is SGHRS and CDR2 is YFSETQ. The CDR3 contains 13 residues. In DNA, the CDR3 is TGCGCCAGCAGCTTGTACAGGGCGTATGGCTACACCTTC. This translates into CASSLYRAYGYTF. Full variable domain (rest looked up from reference TRBV5-1 and TRBJ1-2): KAGVTQTPRYLIKTRGQQVTLSCSPISGHRSVSWYQQTPGQGLQFLFEYFSETQRNKGNFPGRFSGRQFSNSRSEMNVSTLELGDSALYLCASSLYRAYGYTFGSGTRLTVV.

The chain has TRBV18 and TRBJ2-7; no reliable D call. The CDR3 runs 15 residues. Germline assignment: CDR1 KGHSH and CDR2 LQKENI. V gave up 5 bases and J gave up 2 bases, with 16 bases separating them. The CDR3 loop is CASSKRESATYEQYF. The CDR3 coding sequence is TGTGCCAGCTCAAAAAGAGAGTCAGCAACCTACGAGCAGTACTTC.

The CDR3 DNA is TGTGCCAGCAGTTTCAGGGGGCTGAGCTCCTACGAGCAGTACTTC. Amino acids: CASSFRGLSSYEQYF. The V and J genes are TRBV27 and TRBJ2-7, with TRBD1 matching 8 bases. Unmatched junction bases numbered 4, after V lost 3 bases and J lost 0 bases. This CDR3 is 15 amino acids long. Germline values: CDR1 MNHEY, CDR2 SMNVEV (reference sequence).

V usage is TRBV18 and J usage is TRBJ1-1, with TRBD1 matching 8 bases. CDR3 length equals 14 residues. J lost 7 bases, V lost 6 bases, and 10 bases had no gene match. Per germline, CDR1 KGHSH and CDR2 LQKENI. For the CDR3, the DNA is TGTGCCAGCTCCCGATCTCAGGGGGCCGGTGAAGCTTTCTTT. This gives the protein CASSRSQGAGEAFF.

The V call is TRBV25-1, the J call TRBJ1-1; D call uncertain. Germline loops: CDR1 MGHDK, CDR2 SYGVNS. This CDR3 is built from 10 residues. Trimming shortened V by 4 bases and J by 6 bases, and 3 bases separated the two germline ends. CDR3 sequence reads: CASSGSEAFF. In DNA, the CDR3 is TGTGCCAGCAGTGGATCTGAAGCTTTCTTT.

The J gene is TRBJ2-1, the V gene TRBV5-1; the D is unclear. The CDR3 totals 13 residues. Trimming shortened V by 1 base and J by 3 bases, and 5 bases separated the two germline ends. Germline assignment: CDR1 SGHRS and CDR2 YFSETQ. The DNA of the CDR3 is TGCGCCAGCAGCTTGTACTACTACAATGAGCAGTTCTTC. Protein product: CASSLYYYNEQFF.

V is TRBV19 and J is TRBJ1-2, with a tentative D call TRBD1 (5 bases). Germline CDR1 LNHDA, CDR2 SQIVND (reference sequence). Deletions cut 4 bases from V and 0 bases from J, with 12 bases between. The CDR3 runs to 15 residues. CDR3 sequence (DNA): TGTGCCAGTAGTACGACAGATTCTACTAACTATGGCTACACCTTC. Its translation: CASSTTDSTNYGYTF.

V usage is TRBV12-3 or TRBV12-4 and J usage is TRBJ1-2; D might be TRBD1 (5 bases). This CDR3 spans 13 amino acids. Trimming shortened V by 6 bases and J by 4 bases, and 12 bases separated the two germline ends. DNA for the CDR3: TGTGCCAGCAGCCCTCTAGGGGCCTATGGCTACACCTTC. Its protein is CASSPLGAYGYTF.

This chain joins TRBV25-1 and TRBJ2-6; D is ambiguous. Trimming removed 3 bases from V and 1 base from J, with 10 bases in between. The germline V gene encodes CDR1 MGHDK and CDR2 SYGVNS. The CDR3 spans 16 residues. The CDR3 protein is CASSDAWGSGANVLTF. In DNA form, the CDR3 reads TGTGCCAGCAGTGATGCGTGGGGTTCTGGGGCCAACGTCCTGACTTTC.

The rearrangement uses TRBV7-2 and TRBJ1-1, with D unclear. V lost 3 bases and J 3 bases, leaving 11 bases between the germline ends. Germline loops: CDR1 SGHTA, CDR2 FQGNSA. The CDR3 is made up of 14 amino acids. CDR3: CASSFQVRDTEAFF. For the CDR3, the DNA is TGTGCCAGCAGCTTCCAGGTCCGGGACACTGAAGCTTTCTTT.

In its sample, this clone was seen once. J is TRBJ1-1 and V is TRBV2, with TRBD1 identical over 7 bases. The V gene's germline CDR1 is SNHLY and CDR2 FYNNEI. The CDR3 length is 13 residues. V dropped 3 bases and J dropped 11; count of bases not matched to a gene: 9. The DNA of the CDR3 is TGTGCCAGCAGTGATGATGGGGGACAGCGGGCTTTCTTT. This gives the protein CASSDDGGQRAFF. Full variable domain (remainder filled in from reference TRBV2 and TRBJ1-1): EPEVTQTPSHQVTQMGQEVILRCVPISNHLYFYWYRQILGQKVEFLVSFYNNEISEKSEIFDDQFSVERPDGSNFTLKIRSTKLEDSAMYFCASSDDGGQRAFFGQGTRLTVV.

CDR3 DNA: TGTGCCAGCAGCGCTAGCGGGATTAGTTACAATGAGCAGTTCTTC. This translates into CASSASGISYNEQFF. This chain connects TRBV5-4 to TRBJ2-1; 9 bases align to TRBD2. This CDR3 has 15 amino acids. J gave up 4 bases and V 4 bases, and 6 bases lay outside the gene matches. CDR1 SGHNT and CDR2 YYREEE come from the germline V gene (reference sequence).

The sample holds one count of this clone. The chain links TRBV5-1 to TRBJ2-7; 7 nucleotides line up with TRBD1. CDR3 length: 16 amino acids. From germline, CDR1 is SGHRS and CDR2 YFSETQ. The trim removed 7 bases at V and 5 bases at J, leaving 18 bases unmatched. DNA for the CDR3: TGCGCCAGCTACGTCCAACAGGGGCCCCCGCTTGACGAGCAGTACTTC. Translated: CASYVQQGPPLDEQYF. Full variable domain (remainder filled in from reference TRBV5-1 and TRBJ2-7): KAGVTQTPRYLIKTRGQQVTLSCSPISGHRSVSWYQQTPGQGLQFLFEYFSETQRNKGNFPGRFSGRQFSNSRSEMNVSTLELGDSALYLCASYVQQGPPLDEQYFGPGTRLTVT.

This chain links TRBV7-7 with TRBJ2-1; 8 nucleotides match TRBD1. V was clipped by 3 bases and J by 9 bases; unmatched bases: 16. Germline-derived CDR1 and CDR2 are SSHAT and FNYEAQ (reference sequence). The CDR3 runs 17 residues. CDR3 sequence reads: CASSFSVGRQGAGEQFF. CDR3 sequence (DNA): TGTGCCAGCAGCTTTTCCGTGGGCCGGCAGGGGGCGGGTGAGCAGTTCTTC. The full variable domain, its missing parts supplied by reference TRBV7-7 and TRBJ2-1, is GAGVSQSPRYKVTKRGQDVTLRCDPISSHATLYWYQQALGQGPEFLTYFNYEAQPDKSGLPSDRFSAERPEGSISTLTIQRTEQRDSAMYRCASSFSVGRQGAGEQFFGPGTRLTVL.

The V call is TRBV21-1, the J call TRBJ2-2; TRBD2, the table's D call, lacks a check against the DNA. TRBV21-1 is a recognized pseudogene. The CDR3 sequence is 19 residues long. The CDR3 protein is CASSNRTSGRERNTGELFF. The CDR3 DNA reads TGTGCCAGCAGCAACCGGACTAGCGGGAGGGAGAGGAACACCGGGGAGCTGTTTTTT.